The rows below give T cell receptor beta chains drawn from one sample of a study of blood T cell repertoires in COVID-19. Profiled with immunoSEQ multiplex PCR; TCRdb holds only in-frame clones, not every one. The data hold about 69,000 clones, with 75% to 80% observed a single time. Input material: peripheral blood. These receptors were collected from a human donor in a cohort sampled during active COVID-19. CDR3s include the opening cysteine and the closing phenylalanine or tryptophan. Each record gives: V gene, D gene, clone size, J gene, CDR3 protein, CDR3 DNA. D genes are given only for firm matches. Rows may omit the clone size; those that give it use once, few, many or a size class.

TRBV24-1	.	.	TRBJ1-2	CATSDSPYLYGYTF	TGTGCCACCAGTGACTCGCCCTACCTTTATGGCTACACCTTC
TRBV2	TRBD1	few	TRBJ2-7	CASKGTGANLATYEQYF	TGTGCCAGCAAGGGGACAGGGGCCAATCTCGCAACCTACGAGCAGTACTTC
TRBV3-1/TRBV3-2	.	.	TRBJ1-6	CASSQSRAESPLHF	TGTGCCAGCAGCCAGAGCAGGGCTGAATCACCCCTCCACTTT
TRBV2	TRBD1	.	TRBJ2-2	CASSGDRVGRYTGELFF	TGTGCCAGCAGTGGGGACAGGGTGGGGCGATACACCGGGGAGCTGTTTTTT
TRBV30	TRBD1	.	TRBJ1-6	CAGTPEGDSHSPLHF	TGTGCCGGTACTCCCGAAGGGGACAGTCATTCACCCCTCCACTTT
TRBV30	TRBD1	.	TRBJ2-2	CAWYGTANTGELFF	TGTGCCTGGTACGGGACAGCGAACACCGGGGAGCTGTTTTTT
TRBV5-6	TRBD1	.	TRBJ2-4	CASSPGQGLAKNIQYF	TGTGCCAGCAGCCCCGGACAGGGCCTAGCCAAAAACATTCAGTACTTC
TRBV28	.	.	TRBJ1-6	CASSSPSYNSPLHF	TGTGCCAGCAGTAGCCCAAGTTATAATTCACCCCTCCACTTT
TRBV18	TRBD1	.	TRBJ1-1	CASSPRTGLNTEAFF	TGTGCCAGCTCACCGAGGACAGGGCTGAACACTGAAGCTTTCTTT
TRBV4-1	.	.	TRBJ2-3	CASSQASGRMDTQYF	TGCGCCAGCAGCCAAGCCTCAGGGAGGATGGATACGCAGTATTTT
TRBV7-2	.	.	TRBJ2-3	CASSSQARSTDTQYF	TGTGCCAGCAGCTCCCAGGCGAGAAGCACAGATACGCAGTATTTT
TRBV7-9	.	.	TRBJ1-3	CASSLMGRLANTIYF	TGTGCCAGCAGCTTAATGGGGCGGTTGGCTAACACCATATATTTT
TRBV11-2	.	.	TRBJ2-5	CASSRPGTQETQYF	TGTGCCAGCAGCCGGCCCGGGACACAAGAGACCCAGTACTTC
TRBV12-3/TRBV12-4	TRBD1	.	TRBJ2-7	CASNRGNYEQYF	TGTGCCAGCAACAGGGGAAACTACGAGCAGTACTTC
TRBV10-3	.	.	TRBJ1-2	CAITPGLYHGYTF	TGTGCCATCACCCCTGGACTTTATCATGGCTACACCTTC
TRBV28	.	.	TRBJ2-3	CASSLSSGASTDTQYF	TGTGCCAGCAGTTTAAGTAGCGGAGCTAGCACAGATACGCAGTATTTT
TRBV6-1	.	.	TRBJ1-3	CASSESGGSGNTIYF	TGTGCCAGCAGTGAATCGGGAGGCTCTGGAAACACCATATATTTT
TRBV4-2	TRBD1	.	TRBJ1-1	CASRGQGGAFF	TGTGCCAGCAGAGGACAGGGGGGAGCTTTCTTT
TRBV7-9	.	few	TRBJ1-2	CASSLNSNYGYTF	TGTGCCAGCAGCTTAAACTCTAACTATGGCTACACCTTC
TRBV18	.	.	TRBJ2-5	CASSEFSVGRETQYF	TGTGCCAGCTCAGAGTTCTCGGTGGGGCGGGAGACCCAGTACTTC
TRBV5-5	TRBD1	once	TRBJ2-7	CASSLGQGVGEQYF	TGTGCCAGCAGCTTGGGACAGGGGGTAGGCGAGCAGTACTTC
TRBV30	.	few	TRBJ1-6	CACHPQGSSYNSPLHF	TGTGCCTGCCACCCACAAGGGAGCTCCTATAATTCACCCCTCCACTTT
TRBV18	TRBD1	.	TRBJ1-5	CASSLAARGRGGSNQPQHF	TGTGCCAGCTCACTGGCAGCCAGGGGGCGCGGGGGAAGCAATCAGCCCCAGCATTTT
TRBV19	.	.	TRBJ1-5	CASSIVLPRNENQPQHF	TGTGCCAGTAGTATAGTCCTACCCCGAAACGAAAATCAGCCCCAGCATTTT
TRBV6-5	.	.	TRBJ1-1	CASSYSRVRMNTEAFF	TGTGCCAGCAGTTACAGCAGGGTCCGGATGAACACTGAAGCTTTCTTT
TRBV2	.	.	TRBJ2-3	CASNLQGQSTDTQYF	TGTGCCAGCAATCTACAGGGCCAGAGCACAGATACGCAGTATTTT
TRBV19	TRBD1	.	TRBJ1-6	CATRDRENSPLHF	TGTGCCACCAGGGACAGGGAAAATTCACCCCTCCACTTT
TRBV30	.	.	TRBJ1-5	CAWTQGGNQPQHF	TGTGCCTGGACACAGGGAGGCAATCAGCCCCAGCATTTT
TRBV6-5	.	.	TRBJ2-7	CASRLTEDLYEQYF	TGTGCCAGCAGACTGACAGAAGATCTGTACGAGCAGTACTTC
TRBV19	TRBD2	.	TRBJ2-2	CASSIRGGYTGELFF	TGTGCCAGTAGTATTCGGGGGGGCTACACCGGGGAGCTGTTTTTT
TRBV2	.	once	TRBJ1-2	CASGGDTSLSSYTF	TGTGCCAGCGGGGGGGACACCTCTCTATCTAGCTACACCTTC
TRBV5-5	.	.	TRBJ1-1	CASSLGDNTEAFF	TGTGCCAGCAGCTTAGGGGATAACACTGAAGCTTTCTTT
TRBV27	.	once	TRBJ2-4	CASTPSPGAGNKNIQYF	TGTGCCAGCACTCCTTCCCCTGGGGCAGGCAACAAAAACATTCAGTACTTC
TRBV5-4	TRBD1	.	TRBJ2-7	CASSSDRGSYEQYF	TGTGCCAGCAGTTCGGACAGGGGTTCCTACGAGCAGTACTTC
TRBV28	.	once	TRBJ1-2	CASSLSVGAYGYTF	TGTGCCAGCAGTTTATCGGTGGGGGCGTATGGCTACACCTTC
TRBV4-2	.	once	TRBJ1-3	CASSQEGVGGSSSGNTIYF	TGTGCCAGCAGCCAAGAAGGGGTGGGGGGGTCAAGCTCTGGAAACACCATATATTTT
TRBV9	TRBD1	once	TRBJ2-3	CASSSLGGTGVPDTQYF	TGTGCCAGCAGCTCCTTAGGCGGGACAGGGGTGCCAGATACGCAGTATTTT
TRBV5-4	.	.	TRBJ2-5	CASSFGAGETQYF	TGTGCCAGCAGCTTTGGGGCCGGAGAGACCCAGTACTTC